This T cell receptor (beta chain) was captured by sequencing in a study of cytomegalovirus exposure and HLA in healthy donors. About the research overall: The study's early data release held about 80 million unique TCRs from HLA-typed donors. Study-level results: In an earlier analysis, most TCR beta V segments were productive about 90% or about 30% of the time. Later analysis demonstrated an association between a missense DCLRE1C variant and TCR beta V- and J-gene trimming.

The PCR employed 60 Vbeta primers together with 13 Jbeta primers. Per the study methods: Some 10 million of the 80 million or so unique TCR beta chains counted in a later analysis were shared. The assay was immunoSEQ multiplex PCR, and TCRdb's table has in-frame clones only and misses some. V and J calls plus clone size are reproduced from that table; the DNA served to infer D and trimming. The data show under 150,000 clones, about 85% seen once. With respect to this clone: Its cognate antigen is unknown.

The sequencing sample was made of PBMCs. The TCR was taken from a boy between 10 and 17 years old in good health and CMV-seronegative.

The CDR3 nucleotides read TGTGCCAGCAGCGGCTCGACAGGGGACCTTACTGAAGCTTTCTTT. Protein: CASSGSTGDLTEAFF. The chain joins TRBV7-9 to TRBJ1-1, with TRBD1 matching over 8 bases. Per germline, CDR1 SEHNR and CDR2 FQNEAQ (reference sequence). The V and J ends lost 5 bases and 5 bases, in that order; junction bases with no gene match: 10. The CDR3 runs to 15 residues.